The rows below give T cell receptor beta chains drawn from one sample of a study of T-cell memory formation after mild COVID-19. MiXCR was run by TCRdb on the 5' RACE reads, yielding one entry per CDR3 protein. This repertoire shows about 140,000 distinct CDR3 sequences, 11% to 15% found once; its top ten account for under 30%. The sample taken for sequencing was PBMCs or a T cell subset sorted from them (not recorded which). These receptors all come from an adult woman who had mild COVID-19 (a few samples of this study predate the infection). Cell type and time point are not known. Both conserved end residues are part of each CDR3. Each record gives: D gene, J gene, clone size, V gene, CDR3 DNA, CDR3 protein. A D gene is named only where the DNA matches it firmly. The listing skips clone size in some rows; elsewhere it reads once, few, many or a size class.

D gene: TRBD2
J gene: TRBJ2-1
clone size: many
V gene: TRBV2
CDR3 DNA: TGTGCCACCCTGGGGACTAGCGTAAGCAATGAGCAGTTCTTC
CDR3 protein: CATLGTSVSNEQFF

D gene: TRBD1
J gene: TRBJ1-2
clone size: NA
V gene: TRBV29-1
CDR3 DNA: TGCAGCGCTCAAACAGGGGGTCACGGTGGCTACACCTTC
CDR3 protein: CSAQTGGHGGYTF

D gene: NA
J gene: TRBJ2-3
clone size: NA
V gene: TRBV9
CDR3 DNA: TGTGCCAGCAACAGCCGAGGGGCAGATACGCAGTATTTT
CDR3 protein: CASNSRGADTQYF

D gene: TRBD1
J gene: TRBJ1-2
clone size: NA
V gene: TRBV7-9
CDR3 DNA: TGTGCCAGCAGCTTTCCATCAGGGACAGGGAATGGCTACACCTTC
CDR3 protein: CASSFPSGTGNGYTF

D gene: NA
J gene: TRBJ1-2
clone size: NA
V gene: TRBV9
CDR3 DNA: TGTGCCAGCAGCGCCGTCCTCTATGGCTACACCTTC
CDR3 protein: CASSAVLYGYTF

D gene: NA
J gene: TRBJ1-4
clone size: few
V gene: TRBV27
CDR3 DNA: TGTGCCAGCAGTTTAGGGCCTGGAGGGGAAAAACTGTTTTTT
CDR3 protein: CASSLGPGGEKLFF

D gene: NA
J gene: TRBJ2-5
clone size: NA
V gene: TRBV7-9
CDR3 DNA: TGTGCCAGCAGCTCGTTCAGGAACCAAGAGACCCAGTACTTC
CDR3 protein: CASSSFRNQETQYF

D gene: TRBD2
J gene: TRBJ2-1
clone size: many
V gene: TRBV7-6
CDR3 DNA: TGTGCCAGCAGCTTCGGCGGGGGGCACAATGAGCAGTTCTTC
CDR3 protein: CASSFGGGHNEQFF

D gene: TRBD1
J gene: TRBJ2-5
clone size: NA
V gene: TRBV12-3/TRBV12-4
CDR3 DNA: TGTGCCAGCAGTTCAGGGGGCGGGGAGACCCAGTACTTC
CDR3 protein: CASSSGGGETQYF

D gene: TRBD1
J gene: TRBJ1-2
clone size: few
V gene: TRBV4-1
CDR3 DNA: TGCGCCAGCAGCCAGACACAGGGGTCCAATGGCTACACCTTC
CDR3 protein: CASSQTQGSNGYTF

D gene: NA
J gene: TRBJ2-3
clone size: few
V gene: TRBV12-3/TRBV12-4
CDR3 DNA: TGTGCCAGCAGTCCGAACGGACCCACGCTGGCGTCAGATACGCAGTATTTT
CDR3 protein: CASSPNGPTLASDTQYF

D gene: NA
J gene: TRBJ2-1
clone size: NA
V gene: TRBV10-3
CDR3 DNA: TGTGCCACCCGGGCCGCCAACAATGAGCAGTTCTTC
CDR3 protein: CATRAANNEQFF

D gene: NA
J gene: TRBJ2-1
clone size: NA
V gene: TRBV11-2
CDR3 DNA: TGTGCCAGCAGCTGGTCCGGGGAGCAGTTCTTC
CDR3 protein: CASSWSGEQFF

D gene: NA
J gene: TRBJ1-1
clone size: few
V gene: TRBV20-1
CDR3 DNA: TGCAGTGCTAGGGGGCTCGGACACACTGAAGCTTTCTTT
CDR3 protein: CSARGLGHTEAFF

D gene: NA
J gene: TRBJ1-5
clone size: NA
V gene: TRBV12-3/TRBV12-4
CDR3 DNA: TGTGCCAGCAGTCACCGGGCCGGAGGAAATCAGCCCCAGCATTTT
CDR3 protein: CASSHRAGGNQPQHF

D gene: NA
J gene: TRBJ2-5
clone size: NA
V gene: TRBV4-3
CDR3 DNA: TGCGCCAGCAGCCTCTCAAGGGAAGGGGCAGAGACCCAGTACTTC
CDR3 protein: CASSLSREGAETQYF

D gene: TRBD1
J gene: TRBJ1-2
clone size: NA
V gene: TRBV7-8
CDR3 DNA: TGTGCCAGCAGCTTAGCCGAGACAGGGCTGGGCTATGGCTACACCTTC
CDR3 protein: CASSLAETGLGYGYTF

D gene: TRBD2
J gene: TRBJ2-3
clone size: NA
V gene: TRBV24-1
CDR3 DNA: TGTGCCACCAGTGATTTGCGGCGGGAGTATGGCACAGATACGCAGTATTTT
CDR3 protein: CATSDLRREYGTDTQYF

D gene: TRBD2
J gene: TRBJ2-1
clone size: NA
V gene: TRBV7-9
CDR3 DNA: TGTGCCAGCAGCTCAACTAGCGCTGAGCAGTTCTTC
CDR3 protein: CASSSTSAEQFF

D gene: TRBD2
J gene: TRBJ2-5
clone size: few
V gene: TRBV4-1
CDR3 DNA: TGCGCCAGCAGCCGGTCAAATCGGCTAGCGGGGGGCCAAGAGACCCAGTACTTC
CDR3 protein: CASSRSNRLAGGQETQYF

D gene: TRBD2
J gene: TRBJ2-5
clone size: NA
V gene: TRBV5-1
CDR3 DNA: TGCGCCAGCAGCTTGGACGGGACTAGTATATCAGAGACCCAGTACTTC
CDR3 protein: CASSLDGTSISETQYF

D gene: NA
J gene: TRBJ1-2
clone size: NA
V gene: TRBV7-8
CDR3 DNA: TGTGCCAGCAGCTTAGAGCAGGGGACGGACTATGGCTACACCTTC
CDR3 protein: CASSLEQGTDYGYTF

D gene: NA
J gene: TRBJ2-1
clone size: few
V gene: TRBV3-1
CDR3 DNA: TGTGCCACTGGGGGCGGGAGTGGAAATGAGCAGTTCTTC
CDR3 protein: CATGGGSGNEQFF

D gene: NA
J gene: TRBJ2-2
clone size: few
V gene: TRBV4-1
CDR3 DNA: TGCGCCAGCAGCCAAGGGACATTCGTCACCGGGGAGCTGTTTTTT
CDR3 protein: CASSQGTFVTGELFF

D gene: NA
J gene: TRBJ2-1
clone size: NA
V gene: TRBV29-1
CDR3 DNA: TGCAGCGCCGGCCCGGGGAATGAGCAGTTCTTC
CDR3 protein: CSAGPGNEQFF

D gene: NA
J gene: TRBJ2-7
clone size: many
V gene: TRBV24-1
CDR3 DNA: TGTGCCACCAGTGATTTAGGGGACGGCGCGATTCGTAGGTGGTACTTC
CDR3 protein: CATSDLGDGAIRRWYF

D gene: NA
J gene: TRBJ2-1
clone size: few
V gene: TRBV14
CDR3 DNA: TGTGCCAGCAGCCAAGGGACTAGGGGGTACAATGAGCAGTTCTTC
CDR3 protein: CASSQGTRGYNEQFF

D gene: NA
J gene: TRBJ2-2
clone size: NA
V gene: TRBV5-8
CDR3 DNA: TGTGCCAGCAGCTACTACGCCGACGCCGGGGAGCTGTTTTTT
CDR3 protein: CASSYYADAGELFF

D gene: TRBD2
J gene: TRBJ2-7
clone size: few
V gene: TRBV27
CDR3 DNA: TGTGCCAGCAGTTTTCAGACTAGCGGGTACGAGCAGTACTTC
CDR3 protein: CASSFQTSGYEQYF

D gene: TRBD1
J gene: TRBJ2-1
clone size: few
V gene: TRBV27
CDR3 DNA: TGTGCCAGCAGACAAAGTCCGGGACAGGGGCAGTTCTTC
CDR3 protein: CASRQSPGQGQFF

D gene: NA
J gene: TRBJ2-3
clone size: few
V gene: TRBV6-6
CDR3 DNA: TGTGCCAGCAGCCGTCGGGGGACCACAGGAGATACGCAGTATTTT
CDR3 protein: CASSRRGTTGDTQYF

D gene: NA
J gene: TRBJ2-1
clone size: few
V gene: TRBV30
CDR3 DNA: TGTGCCTGGAGTCGAAAGGATCGTAATGAGCAGTTCTTC
CDR3 protein: CAWSRKDRNEQFF

D gene: TRBD2
J gene: TRBJ2-3
clone size: few
V gene: TRBV12-3/TRBV12-4
CDR3 DNA: TGTGCCAGCAGTTTCTGGGCGGGGGGGGGCACAGATACGCAGTATTTT
CDR3 protein: CASSFWAGGGTDTQYF

D gene: TRBD1
J gene: TRBJ1-2
clone size: few
V gene: TRBV20-1
CDR3 DNA: TGCAGTGTTACCACCTTCGGACAGGGGAACTATGGCTACACCTTC
CDR3 protein: CSVTTFGQGNYGYTF

D gene: NA
J gene: TRBJ2-1
clone size: few
V gene: TRBV7-9
CDR3 DNA: TGTGCCAGCAGCTCAAACCCCGACAGATACAATGAGCAGTTCTTC
CDR3 protein: CASSSNPDRYNEQFF

D gene: TRBD1
J gene: TRBJ2-7
clone size: NA
V gene: TRBV27
CDR3 DNA: TGTGCCAGCAGTTTGGCGGGACAGGGGGTGTCCTACGAGCAGTACTTC
CDR3 protein: CASSLAGQGVSYEQYF

D gene: NA
J gene: TRBJ2-7
clone size: few
V gene: TRBV12-3/TRBV12-4
CDR3 DNA: TGTGCCAGCAGCCCCGGGGTACCCTACGAGCAGTACTTC
CDR3 protein: CASSPGVPYEQYF

D gene: NA
J gene: TRBJ2-7
clone size: NA
V gene: TRBV4-3
CDR3 DNA: TGCGCCAGCAGCCCCAGCCAGATATACGAGCAGTACTTC
CDR3 protein: CASSPSQIYEQYF

D gene: NA
J gene: TRBJ2-1
clone size: few
V gene: TRBV20-1
CDR3 DNA: TGCAGTGCTAGAGGGCTACCAACCTACAATGAGCAGTTCTTC
CDR3 protein: CSARGLPTYNEQFF

D gene: NA
J gene: TRBJ1-1
clone size: few
V gene: TRBV12-3/TRBV12-4
CDR3 DNA: TGTGCCAGCAGACACCGGAGGCTGAACACTGAAGCTTTCTTT
CDR3 protein: CASRHRRLNTEAFF

D gene: NA
J gene: TRBJ1-1
clone size: few
V gene: TRBV9
CDR3 DNA: TGTGCCAGCAGCGACAGGGATACTGAAGCTTTCTTT
CDR3 protein: CASSDRDTEAFF

D gene: NA
J gene: TRBJ2-3
clone size: NA
V gene: TRBV30
CDR3 DNA: TGTGCCTGGAGCCCGCCCGGTCGGGAATACACAGATACGCAGTATTTT
CDR3 protein: CAWSPPGREYTDTQYF

D gene: TRBD2
J gene: TRBJ2-7
clone size: NA
V gene: TRBV7-8
CDR3 DNA: TGTGCCAGCAGCTTAGCACTAGCGGGATACGAGCAGTACTTC
CDR3 protein: CASSLALAGYEQYF

D gene: NA
J gene: TRBJ2-7
clone size: NA
V gene: TRBV10-3
CDR3 DNA: TGTGCCATCAGTGATTCGGACTACGAGCAGTACTTC
CDR3 protein: CAISDSDYEQYF

D gene: NA
J gene: TRBJ2-5
clone size: medium-sized
V gene: TRBV4-2
CDR3 DNA: TGTGCCAGCAGCCAAGAGGCAGGCCAAGAGACCCAGTACTTC
CDR3 protein: CASSQEAGQETQYF

D gene: TRBD2
J gene: TRBJ2-3
clone size: NA
V gene: TRBV6-2/TRBV6-3
CDR3 DNA: TGTGCCAGCAGTTACCACAGAGCGGGAGGAGGAGATACGCAGTATTTT
CDR3 protein: CASSYHRAGGGDTQYF

D gene: TRBD1
J gene: TRBJ1-1
clone size: NA
V gene: TRBV5-4
CDR3 DNA: TGTGCCAGCAGCAAGGACAGGGAGGAGGCTGAAGCTTTCTTT
CDR3 protein: CASSKDREEAEAFF

D gene: NA
J gene: TRBJ2-1
clone size: NA
V gene: TRBV19
CDR3 DNA: TGTGCCAGTAGTTTAACAGGGTCGAATGAGCAGTTCTTC
CDR3 protein: CASSLTGSNEQFF

D gene: NA
J gene: TRBJ2-7
clone size: few
V gene: TRBV6-5
CDR3 DNA: TGTGCCAGCAGTTACCAAGGGGTTGAGCAGTACTTC
CDR3 protein: CASSYQGVEQYF

D gene: TRBD2
J gene: TRBJ2-1
clone size: NA
V gene: TRBV24-1
CDR3 DNA: TGTGCCACCAGTGGCCTTGGACTAGCGGGAGGATCCTACAATGAGCAGTTCTTC
CDR3 protein: CATSGLGLAGGSYNEQFF

D gene: TRBD2
J gene: TRBJ2-5
clone size: NA
V gene: TRBV2
CDR3 DNA: TGTGCCAGCGGGGGGACTAGCGGGATGGTGGAGACCCAGTACTTC
CDR3 protein: CASGGTSGMVETQYF

D gene: NA
J gene: TRBJ2-7
clone size: few
V gene: TRBV12-3/TRBV12-4
CDR3 DNA: TGTGCCAGCAGTTTTGGGAGCGAGCAGTACTTC
CDR3 protein: CASSFGSEQYF

D gene: NA
J gene: TRBJ2-7
clone size: few
V gene: TRBV4-1
CDR3 DNA: TGCGCCAGCAGCCAAGATAGAAACGAGCAGTACTTC
CDR3 protein: CASSQDRNEQYF

D gene: NA
J gene: TRBJ2-1
clone size: many
V gene: TRBV24-1
CDR3 DNA: TGTGCCACCAGTGATCCGCTTAGCGGCCTCTCCTACAATGAGCAGTTCTTC
CDR3 protein: CATSDPLSGLSYNEQFF